This paragraph covers one T cell receptor (beta chain) sequence. Its antigen is not known. This sample is drawn from a study of Graves' ophthalmopathy and Graves' hyperthyroidism. For repertoire sequencing, the TCR beta CDR3 regions were amplified from RNA transcripts. HTBI-primed RT-PCR formed the first round, and a multiplex PCR formed the second. TCRdb reprocessed the multiplex PCR reads via MiXCR and lists one record per CDR3 protein. The sample contains a few hundred thousand distinct CDR3 sequences, approximately 17% of which appear only once. General study findings and limits: Ophthalmopathy progression cases were predicted by the model with 55% to 71% sensitivity and 72% to 80% specificity.

V shed 3 bases, J shed 1 base, and the junction held 3 bases outside the gene matches. Germline V gene lookup returns CDR1 MGHRA and CDR2 YSYEKL. The CDR3 has 16 amino acids. The receptor was isolated from an adult woman with stable Graves' hyperthyroidism. The chain couples TRBV4-1 to TRBJ2-2, with 9 bases identical to TRBD2. The sample consisted of peripheral blood. CDR3 region: CASSQSSGGNTGELFF. The CDR3 DNA reads as TGCGCCAGCAGCCAGAGTAGCGGGGGGAACACCGGGGAGCTGTTTTTT.